This entry lists 6 T cell receptor beta chains sequenced from one sample in a study of T cell responses to AZD1222 COVID-19 vaccine. Libraries were prepared by immunoSEQ multiplex PCR; TCRdb keeps only in-frame clonotypes and omits some of them. The data contain 96,000 or so clones, roughly 90% of them singletons. The source material was peripheral blood, sampled on day 0 of AZD1222 vaccination. These receptors came from an adult in good health.

The chain has TRBV6-5 and TRBJ1-1; 9 bases match TRBD1. Germline CDR1 MNHEY, CDR2 SVGAGI. The ends lost 10 bases at V and 2 bases at J; junction bases unmatched: 5. The CDR3 runs 13 residues. CDR3 DNA: TGTGCCATCGGACAGGGGACAAACACTGAAGCTTTCTTT. Protein: CAIGQGTNTEAFF.

The rearrangement joins TRBV7-2 to TRBJ2-1; a possible D gene is TRBD1 (6 bases). The CDR3 is made up of 14 amino acids. V was shortened by 1 base and J by 7 bases, with 11 bases between the two germline ends. Germline-derived CDR1 and CDR2 are SGHTA and FQGNSA. The CDR3 loop is CASSLVQGLNEQFF. DNA for the CDR3: TGTGCCAGCAGCTTAGTACAGGGCTTGAATGAGCAGTTCTTC.

This chain uses TRBV19 with TRBJ2-7; 8 positions agree with TRBD1. V was pared by 6 bases and J by 5 bases, with 6 bases of the junction left unmatched. Germline V CDR1 and CDR2: LNHDA, SQIVND (reference sequence). This CDR3 spans 13 amino acids. CDR3 sequence (DNA): TGTGCCAGTAGACGGACAGGGTCCGACGAGCAGTACTTC. It encodes CASRRTGSDEQYF.

The chain links TRBV3-1 (or the pseudogene TRBV3-2) to TRBJ2-5; 9 bases fit TRBD1. Per the germline V gene, CDR1 is LGHDT and CDR2 is YNNKEL (reference sequence). After removal of 4 bases from V and 3 bases from J, the junction contained 0 bases not matched to a gene. The CDR3 spans 13 residues. The CDR3 is CASSRQGEETQYF. CDR3 DNA: TGTGCCAGCAGCCGACAGGGGGAAGAGACCCAGTACTTC.

The J gene is TRBJ2-1, the V gene TRBV12-3 or TRBV12-4, with D perhaps TRBD2 (6 bases). This CDR3 has 13 residues. The V gene lost 1 base and the J gene lost 15 bases, with 16 bases spanning the gap. CDR3 sequence (DNA): TGTGCCAGCAGTTTAGAGGTGGGGGGAGGCGGGTTCTTC. This sequence encodes CASSLEVGGGGFF.

The chain combines TRBV3-1 (or the pseudogene TRBV3-2) with TRBJ2-7; TRBD1 might be the D (6 bases). This CDR3 contains 12 residues. Germline assignment: CDR1 LGHDT and CDR2 YNNKEL (reference sequence). V was pared by 4 bases and J by 9 bases, with 13 bases between. The CDR3 DNA reads as TGTGCCAGCAGCCCATCAGGACAGCGGCAGTACTTC. It encodes CASSPSGQRQYF.